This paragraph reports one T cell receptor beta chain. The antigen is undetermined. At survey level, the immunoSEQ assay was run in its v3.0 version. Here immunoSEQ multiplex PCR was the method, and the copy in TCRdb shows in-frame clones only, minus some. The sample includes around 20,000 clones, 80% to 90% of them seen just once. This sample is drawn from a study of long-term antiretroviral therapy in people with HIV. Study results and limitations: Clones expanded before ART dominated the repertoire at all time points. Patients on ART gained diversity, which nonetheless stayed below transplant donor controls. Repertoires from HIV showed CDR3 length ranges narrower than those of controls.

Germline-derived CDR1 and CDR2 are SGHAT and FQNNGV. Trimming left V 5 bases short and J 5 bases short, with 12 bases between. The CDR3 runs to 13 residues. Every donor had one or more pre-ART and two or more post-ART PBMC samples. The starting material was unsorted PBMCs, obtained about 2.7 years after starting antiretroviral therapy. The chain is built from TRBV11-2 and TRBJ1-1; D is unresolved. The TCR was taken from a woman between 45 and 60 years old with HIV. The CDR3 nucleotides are TGTGCCAGCAGCATCCTCCGGGGAACTGAAGCTTTCTTT. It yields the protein CASSILRGTEAFF.